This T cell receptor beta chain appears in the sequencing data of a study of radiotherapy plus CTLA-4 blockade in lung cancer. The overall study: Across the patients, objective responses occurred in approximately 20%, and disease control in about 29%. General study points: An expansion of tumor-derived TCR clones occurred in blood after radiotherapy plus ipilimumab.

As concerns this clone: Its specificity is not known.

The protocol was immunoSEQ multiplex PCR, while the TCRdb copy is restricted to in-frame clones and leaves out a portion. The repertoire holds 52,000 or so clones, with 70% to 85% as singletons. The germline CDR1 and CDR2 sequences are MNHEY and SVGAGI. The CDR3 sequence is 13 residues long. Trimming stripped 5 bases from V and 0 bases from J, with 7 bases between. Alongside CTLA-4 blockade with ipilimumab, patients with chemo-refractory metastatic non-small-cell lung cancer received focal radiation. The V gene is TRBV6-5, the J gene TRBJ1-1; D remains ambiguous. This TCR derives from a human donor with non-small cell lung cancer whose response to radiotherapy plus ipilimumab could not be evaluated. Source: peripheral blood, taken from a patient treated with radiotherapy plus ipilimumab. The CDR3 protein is CASSPSVNTEAFF. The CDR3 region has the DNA TGTGCCAGCAGTCCAAGCGTGAACACTGAAGCTTTCTTT.